The 7 T cell receptor beta chains below all came from one sample that was sequenced in a study of CD8 T cells in ankylosing spondylitis. TCRdb independently ran MiXCR on the 5' RACE reads; one entry per CDR3 protein. Among about 150,000 distinct CDR3 sequences listed, roughly 34% were seen once. Sequenced: synovial fluid, either unsorted or a sorted T cell fraction (not recorded which). These receptors were obtained from a male donor with ankylosing spondylitis.

The V gene is TRBV11-2, the J gene TRBJ2-4; the D gene is possibly TRBD2 (6 bases). From germline, CDR1 is SGHAT and CDR2 FQNNGV. V lost 5 bases and J lost 0, with 14 bases in between. The length of the CDR3 is 16 residues. The CDR3 region is CASSHTSPLAKNIQYF. For the CDR3, the DNA is TGTGCCAGCAGCCATACTAGCCCTCTAGCCAAAAACATTCAGTACTTC.

For this clonotype: This may stem from a read error, because a much larger clone lies one nucleotide away. The chain links TRBV20-1 to TRBJ2-1; D is possibly TRBD2 (5 bases). This CDR3 spans 10 amino acids. The germline CDR1 and CDR2 sequences are DFQATT and SNEGSKA (reference sequence). The CDR3 DNA sequence: TGCAATGCTGACCGGGGTGAGCAGTTCTTC. It encodes CNADRGEQFF.

A few counts support this clonotype. V is TRBV6-1 and J is TRBJ1-1; 7 nucleotides line up with TRBD1. In germline, CDR1 is MNHNS, CDR2 SASEGT. V shed 6 bases and J 0 bases; nucleotides not matched to a gene: 7. This CDR3 comprises 15 residues. Written as DNA, the CDR3 is TGTGCCAGCAGCCACAGGGGCCCTATGAACACTGAAGCTTTCTTT. Protein sequence: CASSHRGPMNTEAFF.

This clonotype was counted a few times. The chain recombines TRBV4-3 with TRBJ1-1; a possible D gene is TRBD1 (6 bases). The length of the CDR3 is 12 residues. V was shortened by 0 bases and J by 8 bases, with 7 bases between the two germline ends. Germline loops: CDR1 LGHNA, CDR2 YSLEER. The CDR3 DNA reads as TGCGCCAGCAGCCAAGACAGGGGCGAAGCTTTCTTT. It codes for CASSQDRGEAFF.

The chain links TRBV10-3 to TRBJ2-1; 7 bases are shared with TRBD2. Germline CDR1 is ENHRY and CDR2 is SYGVKD. J lost 2 bases, V lost 1 base, and 5 bases had no gene match. CDR3 length: 16 residues. The CDR3 sequence is CAISEFSGGAYNEQFF. CDR3 coding DNA: TGTGCCATCAGTGAGTTTTCGGGAGGAGCCTACAATGAGCAGTTCTTC.

The chain employs TRBV29-1 and TRBJ2-2; D is perhaps TRBD1 or TRBD2 (5 bases each). The CDR3 is made up of 14 amino acids. CDR1 SQVTM and CDR2 ANQGSEA come from the germline V gene. Trimming shortened V by 5 bases and J by 1 base, and 11 bases separated the two germline ends. The CDR3 loop reads CSVTRGLNTGELFF. The CDR3 bases are TGCAGCGTTACTCGGGGCTTGAACACCGGGGAGCTGTTTTTT.

This clonotype was observed a few times. V is TRBV5-8 and J is TRBJ1-6, with no clear D. This CDR3 has 14 residues. V was cut by 5 bases and J by 4 bases, with 10 bases left in between. The germline CDR1 and CDR2 sequences are SGHTS and YDEGEE. The CDR3 nucleotides are TGTGCCAGCAGAATATCGGGGTATAATTCACCCCTCCACTTT. Encoded protein: CASRISGYNSPLHF.